A selection of T cell receptor beta chains follows, all from one sample in a study of T cell repertoires in cytomegalovirus infection. For these receptors, no antigen is known. Each CDR3 protein is one row after TCRdb ran MiXCR on the reads. The sample shows about 110,000 distinct CDR3 sequences, 9.5% to 13% of them seen only once. The sequenced sample was PBMCs, sequenced either directly or after in vitro stimulation (not recorded which). The receptors shown here come from a human donor in good health (CMV status not recorded). Some clones in this sample may be carry-over from other donors' samples. CDR3s include the opening cysteine and the closing phenylalanine or tryptophan. Fields, in order: J gene, V gene, clone size, CDR3 protein. Only part of the rows carry a size: once, few, many, or a class if the clone is expanded.

j_gene: TRBJ1-1; v_gene: TRBV27; abundance: few; CDR3aa: CASSHGRNTEAFF
j_gene: TRBJ1-4; v_gene: TRBV24-1; abundance: many; CDR3aa: CATSDLKGAKSEKLFF
j_gene: TRBJ1-5; v_gene: TRBV18; abundance: .; CDR3aa: CASSLGTSGMGQPQHF
j_gene: TRBJ2-7; v_gene: TRBV12-3/TRBV12-4; abundance: many; CDR3aa: CASSRVGSGYEQYF
j_gene: TRBJ2-2; v_gene: TRBV7-8; abundance: many; CDR3aa: CASSLAQGRRYTGELFF
j_gene: TRBJ1-1; v_gene: TRBV7-9; abundance: many; CDR3aa: CASSLLGVNTEAFF
j_gene: TRBJ1-1; v_gene: TRBV28; abundance: few; CDR3aa: CASNHSPGLLNTEAFF
j_gene: TRBJ1-2; v_gene: TRBV7-2; abundance: many; CDR3aa: CASSLDANYGYTF
j_gene: TRBJ1-1; v_gene: TRBV11-2; abundance: few; CDR3aa: CASSLAPTLLAFF
j_gene: TRBJ2-2; v_gene: TRBV12-3/TRBV12-4; abundance: many; CDR3aa: CASSSAPTSPGELFF
j_gene: TRBJ2-7; v_gene: TRBV15; abundance: .; CDR3aa: CATSRDRPYEQYF
j_gene: TRBJ1-1; v_gene: TRBV7-2; abundance: many; CDR3aa: CASSLEVRANTEAFF
j_gene: TRBJ2-5; v_gene: TRBV12-3/TRBV12-4; abundance: .; CDR3aa: CASSRKETQYF
j_gene: TRBJ1-1; v_gene: TRBV7-6; abundance: many; CDR3aa: CASSLGAATEAFF
j_gene: TRBJ2-5; v_gene: TRBV20-1; abundance: .; CDR3aa: CSASVVIETQYF
j_gene: TRBJ1-2; v_gene: TRBV19; abundance: few; CDR3aa: CASSISRGPYGYTF
j_gene: TRBJ2-3; v_gene: TRBV19; abundance: .; CDR3aa: CASRARLEDTQYF
j_gene: TRBJ1-2; v_gene: TRBV12-3/TRBV12-4; abundance: few; CDR3aa: CASSAYYGYTF
j_gene: TRBJ2-3; v_gene: TRBV12-3/TRBV12-4; abundance: many; CDR3aa: CASSLVRDTQYF
j_gene: TRBJ2-1; v_gene: TRBV19; abundance: many; CDR3aa: CASNIAGAAYNEQFF
j_gene: TRBJ1-1; v_gene: TRBV19; abundance: .; CDR3aa: CASSTKGVTEAFF
j_gene: TRBJ2-5; v_gene: TRBV7-2; abundance: few; CDR3aa: CASSPTPIQETQYF
j_gene: TRBJ2-6; v_gene: TRBV2; abundance: many; CDR3aa: CASRTQGLGANVLTF
j_gene: TRBJ2-7; v_gene: TRBV6-5; abundance: .; CDR3aa: CASRTASGSYEQYF
j_gene: TRBJ1-1; v_gene: TRBV7-2; abundance: many; CDR3aa: CASSGRTGYEAFF
j_gene: TRBJ1-1; v_gene: TRBV19; abundance: .; CDR3aa: CATRYRGVNTEAFF
j_gene: TRBJ2-1; v_gene: TRBV28; abundance: few; CDR3aa: CASSSVDREINEQFF
j_gene: TRBJ1-3; v_gene: TRBV19; abundance: many; CDR3aa: CASTLDRYSGNTIYF
j_gene: TRBJ1-5; v_gene: TRBV7-8; abundance: .; CDR3aa: CASSSDWGSAQPQHF
j_gene: TRBJ2-2; v_gene: TRBV23-1; abundance: .; CDR3aa: CASTPWGRAANTGELFF
j_gene: TRBJ2-3; v_gene: TRBV7-2; abundance: many; CDR3aa: CASSLAPGSTDTQYF
j_gene: TRBJ1-1; v_gene: TRBV7-9; abundance: many; CDR3aa: CASSSIPDTEAFF
j_gene: TRBJ2-3; v_gene: TRBV6-5; abundance: many; CDR3aa: CAIGSGGTDTQYF
j_gene: TRBJ1-2; v_gene: TRBV11-3; abundance: few; CDR3aa: CASSSPGTNYGYTF
j_gene: TRBJ2-2; v_gene: TRBV19; abundance: .; CDR3aa: CASSIPGITGELFF
j_gene: TRBJ2-5; v_gene: TRBV11-3; abundance: many; CDR3aa: CASSYTSGRGETQYF
j_gene: TRBJ1-1; v_gene: TRBV12-3/TRBV12-4; abundance: few; CDR3aa: CASSYRAGEAFF
j_gene: TRBJ1-6; v_gene: TRBV5-1; abundance: .; CDR3aa: CASHRGDSYNSPLHF
j_gene: TRBJ1-1; v_gene: TRBV7-2; abundance: many; CDR3aa: CASSLDPPHAEAFF
j_gene: TRBJ2-1; v_gene: TRBV24-1; abundance: many; CDR3aa: CATSDASSGKMGEQFF
j_gene: TRBJ1-5; v_gene: TRBV7-2; abundance: many; CDR3aa: CASKNKGDQPQHF
j_gene: TRBJ2-7; v_gene: TRBV19; abundance: few; CDR3aa: CASSIGQGSYEQYF
j_gene: TRBJ1-2; v_gene: TRBV12-3/TRBV12-4; abundance: many; CDR3aa: CASSDPNGQGHYGYTF
j_gene: TRBJ2-5; v_gene: TRBV20-1; abundance: .; CDR3aa: CSARFGGRETQYF
j_gene: TRBJ2-7; v_gene: TRBV28; abundance: many; CDR3aa: CASSSTELWTGGYF
j_gene: TRBJ1-1; v_gene: TRBV9; abundance: many; CDR3aa: CASSPGQGSRVTEAFF
j_gene: TRBJ2-2; v_gene: TRBV6-1; abundance: many; CDR3aa: CASSSRGGGDTGELFF
j_gene: TRBJ2-2; v_gene: TRBV19; abundance: .; CDR3aa: CASSPRLAGEIKTGELFF
j_gene: TRBJ2-7; v_gene: TRBV28; abundance: many; CDR3aa: CASSLSGGGGYEQYF
j_gene: TRBJ2-3; v_gene: TRBV7-2; abundance: many; CDR3aa: CASSSLAGGTDTQYF
j_gene: TRBJ2-5; v_gene: TRBV20-1; abundance: few; CDR3aa: CSARAVGSDRTETQYF
j_gene: TRBJ1-5; v_gene: TRBV6-2/TRBV6-3; abundance: many; CDR3aa: CASSYERSNQPQHF
j_gene: TRBJ1-1; v_gene: TRBV5-1; abundance: .; CDR3aa: CASSFGTGHLNTEAFF